What follows describes a single T cell receptor (beta chain). Which antigen it targets is not known. This may stem from a read error, because a much larger clone lies one nucleotide away. The data are from a study of T cells in Graves' hyperthyroidism and ophthalmopathy (dated by TCRdb to the late 2010s). In the study overall: Peripheral blood was collected at initial diagnosis, before any treatment. TCR V-J signatures able to tell the groups apart were searched for in a discovery cohort of 100 patients, of whom roughly 42 had Graves' ophthalmopathy and some 60 had stable Graves' hyperthyroidism. Prospective prediction of ophthalmopathy was tested in an independent validation cohort of fewer than 20 hyperthyroidism patients and 15 to 17 patients who later progressed to ophthalmopathy. For training and testing, the 100 or so patients in the discovery cohort were randomly divided in a 7:3 ratio. In addition, the study compared T-cell repertoires in thyroid tissue and in blood from six Graves' hyperthyroidism patients. After blood sampling, hyperthyroidism patients were treated with methimazole at a starting dose of 30 mg daily, and ophthalmopathy patients were treated with high-dose intravenous methylprednisolone. According to the paper, TCR Vbeta CDR3 sequencing was carried out on 135 peripheral blood samples, which came from 40 to 45 ophthalmopathy, roughly 75 hyperthyroidism and roughly 17 progressor patients. What the work shows at the level of the full study, not this receptor alone: Most expanded thyroid clonotypes (frequency above 0.001) were also detected in blood, a finding suggesting that blood repertoires may reflect thyroid immune responses. A 13 V-J signature model separated ophthalmopathy from stable hyperthyroidism, with approximately 87% sensitivity and around 84% specificity in cross-validation and 80%/75% in testing. In validation, progression to ophthalmopathy was predicted by the model with approximately 67% sensitivity and under 85% specificity, a median of around 5.9 months before onset. Sample size was not statistically predetermined, and blinding of investigators to group allocation was not performed.

Hyperthyroidism patients were newly diagnosed, with disease duration under 2 months, and aged 18 to 65 years. Any patient with an uncontrolled infection, another autoimmune disease, pregnancy or lactation was excluded. Clinical symptoms, serum thyroxine and TRAb, thyroid ultrasound, and orbital computed tomography formed the basis for the diagnoses. For progressor patients, blood was drawn at the first diagnosis of hyperthyroidism, before any ophthalmopathy symptoms had appeared. PBMCs were isolated from 8 to 10 ml of fresh peripheral blood by Ficoll-Paque density gradient centrifugation. Progressor patients were first diagnosed with Graves' hyperthyroidism and then developed ophthalmopathy during follow-up. Total RNA was extracted using Trizol reagent, and RNA quality was assessed on an Agilent 2100 Bioanalyzer. The TCR beta CDR3 regions were amplified from the RNA transcripts. For the first round of RT-PCR on the TCR CDR3, the HTBI primer set was used together with the Qiagen OneStep RT-PCR kit. Libraries were constructed in a second round of multiplex PCR, after which size selection and purification were carried out. Sequencing of the libraries was done on an Illumina HiSeq2000 using paired-end 100 bp reads. The study's own analysis went as follows. SOAPnuke was used to process the raw data, removing reads that contained adapters or uncalled bases, had a mean Phred below 15, or lacked an exact match to the constant primer or identifier. COPE v1.2.5 was used to merge high-quality paired reads, and clonotypes were defined as unique nucleotide sequences. MiTCR v1.1 was used to align clonotypes to the IMGT TRBV, TRBD and TRBJ reference segments. The analysis was restricted to V-J combinations with a frequency above 0.0001, which together covered 98% to 99.2% of the repertoires. The TCS score was defined as F50 (clonal expansion) divided by E x V (chaos), with BLOSUM62-based TCRdist calculated between CDR3 peptides within each V-J. Welch's t-statistics and random forest reduced approximately 520 V-J features to roughly 13, which were used in a naive Bayes classifier (R e1071). TCRdb trimmed the raw reads at Q25, called clones with MiXCR and kept productive beta chains. Each CDR3 protein appears once, grouped with its most common genes and DNA. The V and J calls and clone size are TCRdb's, not the authors'. Present in this sample are a few hundred thousand distinct CDR3 sequences, less than 20% of which were seen just once. The ten largest clones add up to around a quarter of the sample.

Including cysteine and phenylalanine, the CDR3 has 13 amino acids. Here the CDR3 DNA is all that survives: 39 bases in frame from base 1. CDR1 is given as MNHNS and CDR2 as SASEGT, both from the germline V gene. Sequencing was performed on blood. The source is a woman between 18 and 30 years old with Graves' hyperthyroidism that later progressed to Graves' ophthalmopathy. This receptor chain uses TRBV6-1 and TRBJ1-1; no confident D gene assignment can be made. The CDR3 reads CASSDKVRGIALF. The nucleotides read TGTGCCAGCAGTGATAAGGTTCGAGGGATAGCTCTCTTT.